The 24 T cell receptor beta chains given below trace back to one sample, sequenced in a study of a mutant IDH1 vaccine in newly diagnosed glioma. These receptors lack a known antigen. The assay was immunoSEQ multiplex PCR, and TCRdb's table has in-frame clones only and misses some. The sample gives tens of thousands of clones, about 88% of which show up once; roughly 4.5% is in the top ten. Stated time point: week 47, end of study. Vaccinated patients received 300 ug of mutant IDH1 20-mer peptide per dose, with topical imiquimod. Sequences were derived from PBMCs, sampled from a glioma patient whose treatment included an IDH1 peptide vaccine. The receptors were sampled from a woman in her twenties or thirties with glioma. Some clones in this sample may be carry-over from other donors' samples.

The rearrangement joins TRBV5-4 to TRBJ2-7; D is unclear. CDR1 is SGHNT and CDR2 is YYREEE in the germline V gene (reference sequence). The CDR3 has 15 residues. V was clipped by 4 bases and J by 0 bases, with 14 bases between them. CDR3: CASSLDGKSSYEQYF. CDR3 bases: TGTGCCAGCAGCCTGGACGGAAAGAGCTCCTACGAGCAGTACTTC.

The rearrangement uses TRBV11-2 and TRBJ2-1, with D possibly TRBD2 on 5 matching bases. Trimming stripped 0 bases from V and 3 bases from J, with 12 bases between. The germline CDR1 and CDR2 sequences are SGHAT and FQNNGV. The CDR3 loop spans 16 amino acids. The CDR3 here is CASSLDGPGSYNEQFF. In nucleotides, the CDR3 is TGTGCCAGCAGCTTAGATGGGCCGGGGAGCTACAATGAGCAGTTCTTC.

The chain combines TRBV29-1 with TRBJ2-7; unclear D gene. This CDR3 comprises 12 residues. The germline V gene encodes CDR1 SQVTM and CDR2 ANQGSEA. V was cut by 0 bases and J by 2 bases, with 5 bases left in between. The CDR3 region is CSVEDWAYEQYF. In DNA, the CDR3 is TGCAGCGTTGAAGATTGGGCCTACGAGCAGTACTTC.

The chain joins TRBV7-9 to TRBJ2-2; D is uncertain. The CDR3 has 14 residues. Deletions cut 0 bases from V and 7 bases from J, with 9 bases between. Germline values: CDR1 SEHNR, CDR2 FQNEAQ (reference sequence). CDR3 sequence: CASSLAWGNGELFF. As DNA, the CDR3 is TGTGCCAGCAGCTTAGCTTGGGGAAACGGGGAGCTGTTTTTT.

The chain employs TRBV4-1 and TRBJ2-7; either TRBD1 or TRBD2 may supply D (5 bases each). The CDR3 sequence is 14 residues long. Germline CDR1 MGHRA, CDR2 YSYEKL. Trimming took off 2 bases at V and 4 bases at J, with 12 bases between the two ends. CDR3 sequence (DNA): TGCGCCAGCAGCCAATCCGGGACGGGTTACGAGCAGTACTTC. It specifies CASSQSGTGYEQYF.

The table lists this clone with a few counts. V usage is TRBV5-8 and J usage is TRBJ2-4; D perhaps matches TRBD1 (6 bases). CDR1 SGHTS and CDR2 YDEGEE come from the germline V gene. There are 15 residues in the CDR3. V lost 4 bases and J lost 1, with 12 bases in between. The chain's CDR3 is CASSANRVAKNIQYF. CDR3 nucleotides: TGTGCCAGCAGCGCCAACAGGGTGGCCAAAAACATTCAGTACTTC.

The rearrangement joins TRBV30 to TRBJ2-7; D remains unclear. The V gene lost 3 bases and the J gene lost 1 base, with 16 bases spanning the gap. CDR1 and CDR2 from the germline V gene are GTSNPN and SVGIG (reference sequence). This CDR3 has 15 residues. CDR3 amino acids: CAWRTRTTGSYEQYF. In DNA form, the CDR3 reads TGTGCCTGGAGAACCAGAACTACCGGATCCTACGAGCAGTACTTC.

This chain links TRBV7-2 with TRBJ2-7; D unclear. CDR3 length: 12 residues. Germline CDR1 reads SGHTA; CDR2 reads FQGNSA. Trimming took off 5 bases at V and 0 bases at J, with 5 bases between the two ends. In nucleotides, the CDR3 is TGTGCCAGCAGCCCCGGCTCCTACGAGCAGTACTTC. Its translation is CASSPGSYEQYF.

The chain uses TRBV27 and TRBJ1-1; maybe TRBD1 (5 bases). V lost 3 bases and J lost 2, with 10 bases in between. Germline V lookup: CDR1 MNHEY, CDR2 SMNVEV (reference sequence). There are 14 residues in the CDR3. CDR3 sequence reads: CASSFQGFNTEAFF. DNA for the CDR3: TGTGCCAGCAGTTTTCAGGGATTTAACACTGAAGCTTTCTTT.

This clone occurred a few times. This chain connects TRBV25-1 to TRBJ1-1, with a possible D match to TRBD1 (5 bases). V gave up 4 bases and J gave up 1 base, with 13 bases separating them. In germline, CDR1 is MGHDK, CDR2 SYGVNS. CDR3 length equals 15 residues. The CDR3: CASSAPGVWNTEAFF. In nucleotides, the CDR3 is TGTGCCAGCAGTGCCCCGGGGGTTTGGAACACTGAAGCTTTCTTT.

This clone was recorded once. V gene TRBV5-6 combines with J gene TRBJ2-7, with 14 bases identical to TRBD2. CDR1 SGHDT and CDR2 YYEEEE come from the germline V gene. Losses at the gene ends were 3 bases for V and 3 bases for J; bases not matched to a gene: 2. This CDR3 is 15 amino acids long. Here the CDR3 reads CASSSGLAGDYEQYF. The CDR3, as DNA: TGTGCCAGCAGCTCGGGACTAGCGGGAGACTACGAGCAGTACTTC.

V is TRBV29-1 and J is TRBJ2-3, with D unresolved. The CDR3 extends over 15 amino acids. Between the trimmed V and J ends, which lost 5 bases and 6 bases, there was a span of 21 bases. Germline CDR1 is SQVTM and CDR2 is ANQGSEA. CDR3 sequence (DNA): TGCAGCGTTCCCCAACACCCGGCAAACGGGGATACGCAGTATTTT. Translated: CSVPQHPANGDTQYF.

CDR3 protein: CASSFQGKMYAFF. DNA of the CDR3: TGTGCCAGCAGCTTCCAGGGGAAGATGTATGCTTTCTTT. This chain joins TRBV11-1 and TRBJ1-1; D perhaps matches TRBD1 (6 bases). CDR3 size: 13 residues. V lost 3 bases and J lost 11, with 16 bases in between. Germline loops: CDR1 SGHAT, CDR2 FQDESV (reference sequence).

This chain connects TRBV5-4 to TRBJ1-2; D remains ambiguous. Trimming shortened V by 0 bases and J by 4 bases, and 13 bases separated the two germline ends. This CDR3 has 15 residues. CDR1 is SGHNT, CDR2 YYREEE, per germline (reference sequence). CDR3 region: CASSLGDHRGYGYTF. CDR3 bases: TGTGCCAGCAGCTTGGGGGATCATCGCGGCTATGGCTACACCTTC.

The V gene is TRBV18, the J gene TRBJ2-5, with 8 bases identical to TRBD1. The germline V gene encodes CDR1 KGHSH and CDR2 LQKENI. The CDR3 totals 16 residues. V dropped 4 bases and J dropped 1; count of bases not matched to a gene: 8. The CDR3 DNA sequence: TGTGCCAGCTCACGTTGGGACAGGACGGTCCAAGAGACCCAGTACTTC. Amino acid sequence: CASSRWDRTVQETQYF.

This sequence joins TRBV5-1 and TRBJ1-2, with D maybe TRBD1 (5 bases). The CDR3 is 15 amino acids. V was cut by 0 bases and J by 3 bases, with 12 bases left in between. Germline CDR1 SGHRS, CDR2 YFSETQ. Here the CDR3 reads CASSLGGTVDYGYTF. The CDR3 DNA reads as TGCGCCAGCAGCTTGGGGGGGACCGTGGACTATGGCTACACCTTC.

This rearrangement joins TRBV4-1 to TRBJ1-1; D is unclear. The CDR3 is 11 amino acids. The germline gives CDR1 MGHRA, CDR2 YSYEKL. V lost 6 bases, J lost 10 bases, and 12 bases lay in between. The CDR3 reads CASREGLRAFF. The CDR3 nucleotides are TGCGCCAGCAGGGAGGGTCTGAGAGCTTTCTTT.

The chain has TRBV27 and TRBJ1-2; 7 bases are a match to TRBD1. The CDR3 length is 15 residues. V gave up 5 bases and J gave up 2 bases; unmatched junction bases: 8. Per the germline V gene, CDR1 is MNHEY and CDR2 is SMNVEV (reference sequence). The CDR3 protein is CASSLMTGKNYGYTF. CDR3 nucleotides: TGTGCCAGCAGTCTCATGACAGGGAAGAACTATGGCTACACCTTC.

This sequence joins TRBV19 and TRBJ2-2; unclear D gene. The CDR3 consists of 16 residues. The V and J ends lost 7 bases and 5 bases respectively, with 20 bases between them. Per the germline V gene, CDR1 is LNHDA and CDR2 is SQIVND (reference sequence). In DNA, the CDR3 is TGTGCCAGTACCCCTCCTCGAGGTATTTTTACCGGGGAGCTGTTTTTT. It codes for CASTPPRGIFTGELFF.

The gene calls are TRBV7-3 and TRBJ1-2, with D maybe TRBD1 (6 bases). CDR1 and CDR2 (germline): SGHTA, FQGTGA. The V end lost 5 bases, the J end lost 0 bases, and 7 bases lay between the germline ends. CDR3 length equals 13 residues. CDR3 bases: TGTGCCAGCAGCCCAGGGGCTAACTATGGCTACACCTTC. It yields the protein CASSPGANYGYTF.

J is TRBJ2-7 and V is TRBV19; TRBD2 matches 9 bases. V lost 1 base, J lost 5 bases, and 27 bases stayed unmatched. The CDR3 runs 22 residues. Germline V gives CDR1 LNHDA, CDR2 SQIVND (reference sequence). The CDR3 loop is CASSIGLAGLRPGAGVEDEQYF. The CDR3 DNA sequence: TGTGCCAGTAGTATAGGGCTAGCGGGATTACGGCCGGGAGCGGGAGTGGAGGACGAGCAGTACTTC.

The chain couples TRBV29-1 to TRBJ2-1; 13 bases map to TRBD2. The germline V gene encodes CDR1 SQVTM and CDR2 ANQGSEA. This CDR3 has 15 residues. Unmatched junction bases numbered 10, after V lost 5 bases and J lost 9 bases. The CDR3 spells CSVTGGGLAGPEQFF. The CDR3 coding sequence is TGCAGCGTTACCGGAGGGGGACTAGCGGGACCTGAGCAGTTCTTC.

The chain employs TRBV5-6 and TRBJ2-4; D is possibly TRBD2 (6 bases). V lost 1 base to trimming and J lost 3 bases, with 17 bases between them. The length of the CDR3 is 17 residues. The germline CDR1 and CDR2 sequences are SGHDT and YYEEEE. CDR3 loop: CASSLRRPEGGKNIQYF. DNA of the CDR3: TGTGCCAGCAGCTTGCGGCGGCCGGAGGGAGGCAAAAACATTCAGTACTTC.

The J gene is TRBJ2-3, the V gene TRBV29-1; TRBD2 matches at 8 bases. J gave up 4 bases and V 5 bases, and 5 bases lay outside the gene matches. Germline assignment: CDR1 SQVTM and CDR2 ANQGSEA. The CDR3 totals 13 residues. CDR3 nucleotide sequence: TGCAGCGTTAGGCTAGCGGGCCCAGATACGCAGTATTTT. Encoded protein: CSVRLAGPDTQYF.